This is a list of T cell receptor beta chains from one sample in a study of siplizumab effects on memory and regulatory T cells. Here immunoSEQ multiplex PCR was the method, and the copy in TCRdb shows in-frame clones only, minus some. This table holds approximately 100,000 clones, about 95% found once. The sequencing sample was made of Tregs sorted from blood. The receptors originated from a human donor in good health. The CDR3 runs from the conserved cysteine through the conserved F or W. Each record gives: D gene, J gene, clone size, V gene, CDR3 DNA, CDR3 protein. A D gene is named only where the DNA matches it firmly. Some rows have no size entry. The others give once, few or many, or a class for an expanded clone.

. | TRBJ1-4 | . | TRBV18 | TGTGCCAGCTCACCAGGGGTGGCTGAAAAACTGTTTTTT | CASSPGVAEKLFF
TRBD1 | TRBJ1-1 | . | TRBV19 | TGTGCCAGTAGTACAGAGACAGGGGGAGCTTTCTTT | CASSTETGGAFF
. | TRBJ2-7 | . | TRBV7-2 | TGTGCCAGCAGCTTCAGCGGACCTCCCTACGAGCAGTACTTC | CASSFSGPPYEQYF
TRBD1 | TRBJ2-7 | . | TRBV7-9 | TGTGCCAGCAGCCGTTCGGGACAGGGGATTTACGAGCAGTACTTC | CASSRSGQGIYEQYF
. | TRBJ2-5 | . | TRBV10-2 | TGCGCCAGCAGTCGGACAGAAGAGACCCAGTACTTC | CASSRTEETQYF
TRBD1 | TRBJ2-7 | . | TRBV2 | TGTGCCAGCCGCCGGGACAGGGGACTATACGAGCAGTACTTC | CASRRDRGLYEQYF
. | TRBJ1-4 | . | TRBV5-1 | TGCGCCAGCAGCTTGAGGGTCGGTAATGAAAAACTGTTTTTT | CASSLRVGNEKLFF
. | TRBJ2-1 | . | TRBV5-6 | TGTGCCAGCCTATACGTGGACGCTCGGAATGAGCAGTTCTTC | CASLYVDARNEQFF
. | TRBJ1-1 | . | TRBV5-4 | TGTGCCAGCAGAGATGCGGCGGGCAGGGATGGGTACGAAGCTTTCTTT | CASRDAAGRDGYEAFF
TRBD2 | TRBJ2-3 | . | TRBV6-5 | TGTGCCAGCAGTTCTGGACTAGGCGCAGATACGCAGTATTTT | CASSSGLGADTQYF
TRBD1 | TRBJ2-7 | . | TRBV6-5 | TGTGCCAGCAGAAAACAGGGGGCGTCCTACGAGCAGTACTTC | CASRKQGASYEQYF
. | TRBJ1-3 | . | TRBV14 | TGTGCCAGCAGCGGGGAGGGAAACACCATATATTTT | CASSGEGNTIYF
. | TRBJ2-2 | . | TRBV4-1 | TGCGCCAGCAGCCAAGTAAGCCCAGGGGTATCCGGGGAGCTGTTTTTT | CASSQVSPGVSGELFF
TRBD1 | TRBJ2-7 | once | TRBV28 | TGTGCCAGCAGTTCTCCGGGACAGGGGTGGTACGAGCAGTACTTC | CASSSPGQGWYEQYF
. | TRBJ2-7 | few | TRBV2 | TGTGCCAGCAGGAGGTTAGTCTCCTCCTACGAGCAGTACTTC | CASRRLVSSYEQYF
TRBD2 | TRBJ2-2 | once | TRBV5-6 | TGTGCCAGCAGCTGGGGACTAGCGGGAGTCGGGGAGCTGTTTTTT | CASSWGLAGVGELFF
. | TRBJ2-3 | . | TRBV18 | TGTGCCAGCTCACCTGCTCGGCAGACTTTCACAGATACGCAGTATTTT | CASSPARQTFTDTQYF
. | TRBJ2-1 | . | TRBV7-9 | TGTGCCAGCAGCTTAGCGGGAAACAGGGCCGATCAGTTCTTC | CASSLAGNRADQFF
TRBD1 | TRBJ1-2 | . | TRBV28 | TGTGCCAGCAGTGACGGACAGGGGTGGGGGTCGAGGGGCTACACCTTC | CASSDGQGWGSRGYTF
. | TRBJ2-2 | once | TRBV19 | TGTGCCAGTAGTATGGTCCTGGTGGCTGACACCGGGGAGCTGTTTTTT | CASSMVLVADTGELFF
. | TRBJ1-1 | . | TRBV7-9 | TGTGCCAGCAGCTTAATTCCGGCAGGGAATCACACTGAAGCTTTCTTT | CASSLIPAGNHTEAFF
TRBD2 | TRBJ2-1 | . | TRBV5-1 | TGCGCCAGCAGCTTGCTAGCTAGCGGGAGGAGGATCTCCTACAATGAGCAGTTCTTC | CASSLLASGRRISYNEQFF
. | TRBJ2-7 | . | TRBV7-9 | TGTGCCAGCAGCTTATTCGGGGGCCGCGAGCAGTACTTC | CASSLFGGREQYF
. | TRBJ2-3 | . | TRBV28 | TGTGCCAGCAGTTACGGAGATACGCAGTATTTT | CASSYGDTQYF
. | TRBJ1-6 | . | TRBV10-1 | TGCGCCAGCAGTGATGGCCAGGGAAGGTCACCCCTCCACTTT | CASSDGQGRSPLHF
. | TRBJ2-7 | . | TRBV6-5 | TGTGCCAGCGGTCTCGGGGAGCAGTACTTC | CASGLGEQYF
. | TRBJ1-1 | . | TRBV27 | TGTGCCAGCAGTTCCCAGGGTAGGGGGAACACTGAAGCTTTCTTT | CASSSQGRGNTEAFF
. | TRBJ2-1 | . | TRBV20-1 | TGCAGTGCTAAGGGAGTGGCTGAGCAGTTCTTC | CSAKGVAEQFF
. | TRBJ2-1 | . | TRBV4-1 | TGCGCCAGCAGCCAAGACCCCGGACAGTCCCAATACAATGAGCAGTTCTTC | CASSQDPGQSQYNEQFF
. | TRBJ2-6 | once | TRBV4-1 | TGCGCCAGCAGCCAAGATGACAAAAGAATCTCTGGGGCCAACGTCCTGACTTTC | CASSQDDKRISGANVLTF
. | TRBJ2-3 | . | TRBV28 | TGTGCCAGCAGTCCCGGACTCATAACTAGCACAGATACGCAGTATTTT | CASSPGLITSTDTQYF
TRBD2 | TRBJ2-7 | . | TRBV5-4 | TGTGCCAGCAGCTTGAAACTAGCGGGAGACAACGAGCAGTACTTC | CASSLKLAGDNEQYF
TRBD2 | TRBJ2-3 | . | TRBV29-1 | TGCAGCGTTGAGGCTAGCGGGAGGACAGATACGCAGTATTTT | CSVEASGRTDTQYF
. | TRBJ1-5 | . | TRBV6-5 | TGTGCCAGCAGTCGTCAGGGGTATAGCAATCAGCCCCAGCATTTT | CASSRQGYSNQPQHF
TRBD2 | TRBJ2-1 | . | TRBV7-3 | TGTGCCAGCAGCCTTGGGACTAGCGCAAAGTTCTTC | CASSLGTSAKFF
. | TRBJ2-1 | . | TRBV29-1 | TGCAGCGTTGTTGGTAGCGGCGAACATGTACCTCACGAAATGAATGAGCAGTTCTTC | CSVVGSGEHVPHEMNEQFF
TRBD2 | TRBJ2-7 | . | TRBV4-2 | TGTGCCAGCAGCCTGGCTCCGGGACTAGCGGGAGATTACGAGCAGTACTTC | CASSLAPGLAGDYEQYF
. | TRBJ1-2 | . | TRBV2 | TGTGCCAGGAGTGGCAGTCCCTTC | CARSGSPF
. | TRBJ2-7 | . | TRBV7-2 | TGTGCCAGCAGCTTAGAACGGTACGGGACAAGCGTCCATCGGGAGCAGTACTTC | CASSLERYGTSVHREQYF